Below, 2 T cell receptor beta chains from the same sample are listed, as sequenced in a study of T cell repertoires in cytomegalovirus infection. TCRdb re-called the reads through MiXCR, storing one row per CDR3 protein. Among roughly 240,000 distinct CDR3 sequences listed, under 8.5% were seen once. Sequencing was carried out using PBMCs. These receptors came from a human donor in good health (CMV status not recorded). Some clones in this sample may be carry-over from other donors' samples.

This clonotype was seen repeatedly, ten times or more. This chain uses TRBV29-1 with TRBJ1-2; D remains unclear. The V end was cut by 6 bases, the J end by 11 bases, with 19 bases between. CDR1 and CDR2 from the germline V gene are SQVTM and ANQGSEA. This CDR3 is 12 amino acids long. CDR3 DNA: TGCAGCGTCGTTTCCCCGGACCAACGGTACACCTTC. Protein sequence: CSVVSPDQRYTF.

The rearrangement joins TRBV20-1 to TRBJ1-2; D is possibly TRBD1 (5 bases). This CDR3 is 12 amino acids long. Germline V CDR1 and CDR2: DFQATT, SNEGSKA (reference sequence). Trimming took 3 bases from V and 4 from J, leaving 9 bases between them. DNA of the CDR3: TGCAGTGCTAGGGCCACAGGCTATGGCTACACCTTC. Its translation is CSARATGYGYTF.